This entry lists 30 T cell receptor beta chains sequenced from one sample in a study of post-analysis software for immune sequencing data. Broader study findings: Patients showed TRBV5-6, TRBV5-1 and TRBV20-1 among about five TRBV segments more frequent than in controls.

The TCR beta cDNA libraries contained unique molecular identifiers. MiXCR, applied by TCRdb to the PCR reads, yields one record per CDR3 protein. In the table there are hundreds of thousands of distinct CDR3 sequences, roughly half of which are singletons. These receptors are not linked to any known antigen. Sequencing was carried out using blood. The receptors were gathered from a girl between 5 and 17 years old with multiple sclerosis.

This clonotype was seen only a few times. The CDR3 spells CASSQDEGAGNQPQHF. The CDR3 coding sequence is TGTGCCAGCAGCCAAGACGAGGGGGCGGGCAATCAGCCCCAGCATTTT. The J gene is TRBJ1-5, the V gene TRBV4-2; TRBD1 agrees at 7 bases. The CDR3 extends over 16 amino acids. The trim removed 0 bases at V and 2 bases at J, leaving 4 bases unmatched. The germline V gene encodes CDR1 LGHNA and CDR2 YNFKEQ.

The chain combines TRBV6-5 with TRBJ1-1, with 7 bases matching TRBD1. The V gene end was trimmed by 5 bases and the J gene end by 1 base; junction bases not matched to a gene: 7. There are 15 residues in the CDR3. Germline V gene sequence: CDR1 MNHEY, CDR2 SVGAGI. CDR3 nucleotides: TGTGCCAGCAGTAAACAGGGGAGGGAGAACACTGAAGCTTTCTTT. Protein product: CASSKQGRENTEAFF.

This clonotype was observed a handful of times. V usage is TRBV5-5 and J usage is TRBJ2-7, with D maybe TRBD2 (6 bases). This CDR3 has 16 residues. V was shortened by 0 bases and J by 0 bases, with 13 bases between the two germline ends. Germline-derived CDR1 and CDR2 are SGHKS and YYEKEE (reference sequence). The CDR3 nucleotides are TGTGCCAGCAGCTTGGGGCGTGCGGGGAGCTCCTACGAGCAGTACTTC. It specifies CASSLGRAGSSYEQYF.

In this sample, this clonotype turned up a few times. V usage is TRBV29-1 and J usage is TRBJ2-3; no firm D call. Per the germline V gene, CDR1 is SQVTM and CDR2 is ANQGSEA. V was pared by 4 bases and J by 6 bases, with 11 bases between. The CDR3 is 12 amino acids. The CDR3 protein is CSVVGLGDTQYF. DNA for the CDR3: TGCAGCGTTGTCGGCCTCGGGGATACGCAGTATTTT.

V and J are TRBV2 and TRBJ2-2; D is unclear. V was cut by 3 bases and J by 7 bases, with 6 bases left in between. Germline loops: CDR1 SNHLY, CDR2 FYNNEI. The CDR3 loop spans 12 amino acids. This CDR3 is CASSEVIGELFF. The DNA of the CDR3 is TGTGCCAGCAGTGAGGTTATCGGGGAGCTGTTTTTT.

The rearrangement links TRBV29-1 to TRBJ2-1; TRBD2 aligns across 10 bases. The CDR3 runs to 15 residues. Germline CDR1 SQVTM, CDR2 ANQGSEA. The junction had 7 bases not matched to a gene; V was cut back by 1 base and J by 7 bases. The chain's CDR3 is CSVEGWGLAKNEQFF. The CDR3 coding sequence is TGCAGCGTTGAAGGTTGGGGACTAGCGAAAAATGAGCAGTTCTTC.

The chain joins TRBV18 to TRBJ2-1; tentative D call: TRBD2 (6 bases). The CDR3 is 16 residues long. V lost 6 bases and J 5 bases, leaving 20 bases between the germline ends. CDR1 and CDR2 (germline): KGHSH, LQKENI. The CDR3 nucleotides are TGTGCCAGCTCCCCAACCGACGGAGGGCGTAACAATGAGCAGTTCTTC. Translation: CASSPTDGGRNNEQFF.

This chain uses TRBV15 with TRBJ2-3; D ambiguous. Trimming took 0 bases from V and 6 from J, leaving 16 bases between them. The length of the CDR3 is 16 residues. From germline, CDR1 is LNHNV and CDR2 YYDKDF (reference sequence). CDR3 in DNA: TGTGCCACCAGCAGAGAAGTCCTCGTAGCCGGGGATACGCAGTATTTT. Its protein is CATSREVLVAGDTQYF.

This clonotype has just one count. The J gene is TRBJ2-1, the V gene TRBV15; 11 bases align to TRBD1. The germline gives CDR1 LNHNV, CDR2 YYDKDF (reference sequence). After removal of 0 bases from V and 6 bases from J, the junction contained 7 bases not matched to a gene. The CDR3 is 17 residues long. The CDR3 here is CATSRELGQGDGNEQFF. CDR3 sequence (DNA): TGTGCCACCAGCAGAGAATTGGGACAGGGGGACGGCAATGAGCAGTTCTTC.

The chain is built from TRBV12-3 or TRBV12-4 and TRBJ2-5; D gene unclear. TRBJ2-7 matches the DNA end more closely, so the J call is doubtful. CDR3 length equals 13 residues. The CDR3 DNA reads as TGTGCCAGCTCCTCCGGGTACCAAGACGAGCAGTACTTC. It is translated as CASSSGYQDEQYF.

The genes are TRBV7-9 and TRBJ2-5; TRBD2 might be the D (6 bases). The DNA end is more similar to TRBJ2-7, so the J call may be wrong. The CDR3 length is 15 residues. Germline CDR1 SEHNR, CDR2 FQNEAQ (reference sequence). The CDR3 sequence is CASSFSVGGTYEQYF. The CDR3 nucleotides are TGTGCCAGCAGCTTTTCCGTTGGCGGGACTTACGAGCAGTACTTC.

The chain links TRBV13 to TRBJ2-7, with 9 positions matching TRBD2. V trimming: 6 bases; J trimming: 2 bases; junction bases outside the gene matches: 5. This CDR3 has 14 amino acids. Germline V gene sequence: CDR1 PRHDT, CDR2 FYEKMQ (reference sequence). The CDR3 loop reads CASRRAGGTYEQYF. The DNA of the CDR3 is TGTGCCAGCAGAAGAGCGGGGGGTACCTACGAGCAGTACTTC.

The chain couples TRBV28 to TRBJ1-2; D remains ambiguous. The CDR3 is 14 amino acids. Germline-derived CDR1 and CDR2 are MDHEN and SYDVKM. Trimming pared 4 bases from V and 5 bases from J, leaving 14 bases between. As DNA, the CDR3 is TGTGCCAGCAGTTCCCGGTTGGGAGAATATGGCTACACCTTC. This encodes CASSSRLGEYGYTF.

This clonotype turned up a few times. V usage is TRBV15 and J usage is TRBJ2-3, with D unclear. Germline V gene sequence: CDR1 LNHNV, CDR2 YYDKDF (reference sequence). V was cut by 6 bases and J by 2 bases, with 9 bases left in between. This CDR3 has 13 residues. CDR3 sequence (DNA): TGTGCCACCAGTTTTTCGGCCACAGATACGCAGTATTTT. Protein sequence: CATSFSATDTQYF. Filled out from reference TRBV15 and TRBJ2-3, the complete variable domain reads DAMVIQNPRYQVTQFGKPVTLSCSQTLNHNVMYWYQQKSSQAPKLLFHYYDKDFNNEADTPDNFQSRRPNTSFCFLDIRSPGLGDTAMYLCATSFSATDTQYFGPGTRLTVL.

This clonotype was found once. The chain links TRBV7-9 to TRBJ2-3, with 11 bases aligning to TRBD1. V lost 11 bases, J lost 5 bases, and 3 bases stayed unmatched. The germline V gene has CDR1 SEHNR and CDR2 FQNEAQ (reference sequence). The CDR3 covers 12 residues. The CDR3 spells CAGQGARDTQYF. Written as DNA, the CDR3 is TGTGCCGGACAGGGGGCAAGAGATACGCAGTATTTT. The full variable domain, rest sourced from reference TRBV7-9 and TRBJ2-3, is DTGVSQNPRHKITKRGQNVTFRCDPISEHNRLYWYRQTLGQGPEFLTYFQNEAQLEKSRLLSDRFSAERPKGSFSTLEIQRTEQGDSAMYLCAGQGARDTQYFGPGTRLTVL.

The rearrangement joins TRBV7-3 to TRBJ2-1; D remains unclear. CDR1 and CDR2 from the germline V gene are SGHTA and FQGTGA. Trimming shortened V by 1 base and J by 4 bases, and 8 bases separated the two germline ends. The CDR3 is 14 residues long. In DNA form, the CDR3 reads TGTGCCAGCAGCTTAATAGCCTCATACAATGAGCAGTTCTTC. It translates to CASSLIASYNEQFF.

The V and J genes are TRBV29-1 and TRBJ2-1; TRBD1 might be the D (5 bases). Trimming removed 6 bases from V and 5 bases from J, with 17 bases in between. CDR1 and CDR2 from the germline V gene are SQVTM and ANQGSEA. The CDR3 loop spans 14 amino acids. The CDR3 DNA is TGCAGCGTCCTTCCAACAGGTATAAACAATGAGCAGTTCTTC. Encoded protein: CSVLPTGINNEQFF.

The J gene is TRBJ2-3, the V gene TRBV5-1, with D unresolved. V was trimmed by 7 bases and J by 2 bases, leaving 11 bases between them. The CDR3 length is 13 residues. Germline values: CDR1 SGHRS, CDR2 YFSETQ. The CDR3 nucleotides are TGCGCCAGCGGTAGAAGAGACACAGATACGCAGTATTTT. As protein: CASGRRDTDTQYF.

This clonotype was observed a handful of times. The chain joins TRBV6-5 to TRBJ2-1; D might be TRBD2 (6 bases). CDR3 length: 14 amino acids. Per the germline V gene, CDR1 is MNHEY and CDR2 is SVGAGI. V lost 5 bases to trimming and J lost 7 bases, with 15 bases between them. In nucleotides, the CDR3 is TGTGCCAGCAGTCGGACCGGGAGTTCGAATGAGCAGTTCTTC. Residues: CASSRTGSSNEQFF.

The chain has TRBV27 and TRBJ2-5; the D is unclear. The end of the DNA is better explained by TRBJ2-7, so the J call may be wrong. Germline V gives CDR1 MNHEY, CDR2 SMNVEV (reference sequence). The CDR3 totals 13 residues. The DNA for the CDR3 is TGTGCCAGCAGTGTGCAGGTAGCCTACGAGCAGTACTTC. Translation: CASSVQVAYEQYF.

The chain couples TRBV24-1 to TRBJ2-2, with TRBD1 identical over 8 bases. Germline CDR1 reads KGHDR; CDR2 reads SFDVKD. The CDR3 is 15 residues long. V trimming: 3 bases; J trimming: 5 bases; junction bases outside the gene matches: 4. CDR3 in amino acids: CATSDQGAGTGELFF. CDR3 bases: TGTGCCACCAGTGATCAGGGGGCAGGGACCGGGGAGCTGTTTTTT.

The V call is TRBV7-2, the J call TRBJ2-7; 8 bases align to TRBD2. The CDR3 loop spans 16 amino acids. The junction had 16 bases not matched to a gene; V was cut back by 2 bases and J by 10 bases. Germline V gives CDR1 SGHTA, CDR2 FQGNSA. The DNA for the CDR3 is TGTGCCAGCAGCTTAATGGCGGGAGGTAACCACAATGATCAGTACTTC. Translation: CASSLMAGGNHNDQYF.

The CDR3 bases are TGCAGCGCTTGGGGGGGGCAGTACACTGAAGCTTTCTTT. It is translated as CSAWGGQYTEAFF. This chain uses TRBV29-1 with TRBJ1-1; possible D gene TRBD1, 6 bases. Germline-derived CDR1 and CDR2 are SQVTM and ANQGSEA. CDR3 size: 13 residues. V lost 7 bases and J lost 3, with 15 bases in between.

This clonotype was detected many times. J is TRBJ2-7 and V is TRBV20-1; D might be TRBD2 (6 bases). Germline V gives CDR1 DFQATT, CDR2 SNEGSKA (reference sequence). V was trimmed by 0 bases and J by 3 bases, leaving 12 bases between them. CDR3 length: 14 amino acids. The DNA of the CDR3 is TGCAGTGCTAGAGACGGGACTTTTGACTACGAGCAGTACTTC. Translating it yields CSARDGTFDYEQYF.

This clonotype came up a few times. V and J are TRBV4-1 and TRBJ2-7, with D tentatively TRBD1 (5 bases). The CDR3 totals 14 residues. Germline-derived CDR1 and CDR2 are MGHRA and YSYEKL. Trimming pared 1 base from V and 2 bases from J, leaving 9 bases between. The CDR3 loop is CASSQVDSPYEQYF. The CDR3 DNA is TGCGCCAGCAGCCAAGTTGACAGCCCCTACGAGCAGTACTTC.

The chain has TRBV20-1 and TRBJ1-2; D call uncertain. Trimming stripped 0 bases from V and 3 bases from J, with 8 bases between. This CDR3 contains 13 residues. Germline CDR1 reads DFQATT; CDR2 reads SNEGSKA (reference sequence). CDR3 residues: CSARDPVDYGYTF. As DNA, the CDR3 is TGCAGTGCTAGAGATCCGGTGGACTATGGCTACACCTTC.

The genes are TRBV12-3 or TRBV12-4 and TRBJ2-3; the D is unclear. Trimming removed 10 bases from V and 4 bases from J, with 12 bases in between. This CDR3 contains 12 residues. CDR3 loop: CATCAQSDTQYF. The CDR3 coding sequence is TGTGCCACCTGCGCGCAGTCAGATACGCAGTATTTT.

The chain employs TRBV9 and TRBJ2-2; D is unresolved. The CDR3 consists of 14 residues. Germline V gene data show CDR1 as SGDLS and CDR2 as YYNGEE. V was shortened by 0 bases and J by 2 bases, with 5 bases between the two germline ends. CDR3 nucleotides: TGTGCCAGCAGCGTAGCGGTAAACACCGGGGAGCTGTTTTTT. Encoded protein: CASSVAVNTGELFF.

J is TRBJ2-6 and V is TRBV7-6; D perhaps matches TRBD2 (7 bases). Trimming pared 3 bases from V and 1 base from J, leaving 22 bases between. Germline assignment: CDR1 SGHVS and CDR2 FNYEAQ. The CDR3 has 20 residues. The CDR3 DNA follows: TGTGCCAGCAGCTTCTCCTACCGGGACGGGGGGCTTTCTGGGGCCAACGTCCTGACTTTC. Amino acid sequence: CASSFSYRDGGLSGANVLTF.

To note about this clonotype: One end of the junction fails to match germline, which may point to a read error. This chain connects TRBV5-1 to TRBJ2-5; D is unresolved. The CDR3 consists of 12 residues. Germline assignment: CDR1 SGHRS and CDR2 YFSETQ. The chain's CDR3 is CASSLDLETQYF. CDR3 DNA sequence: TGTGCCAGCAGCTTAGATTTAGAGACCCAGTACTTC.